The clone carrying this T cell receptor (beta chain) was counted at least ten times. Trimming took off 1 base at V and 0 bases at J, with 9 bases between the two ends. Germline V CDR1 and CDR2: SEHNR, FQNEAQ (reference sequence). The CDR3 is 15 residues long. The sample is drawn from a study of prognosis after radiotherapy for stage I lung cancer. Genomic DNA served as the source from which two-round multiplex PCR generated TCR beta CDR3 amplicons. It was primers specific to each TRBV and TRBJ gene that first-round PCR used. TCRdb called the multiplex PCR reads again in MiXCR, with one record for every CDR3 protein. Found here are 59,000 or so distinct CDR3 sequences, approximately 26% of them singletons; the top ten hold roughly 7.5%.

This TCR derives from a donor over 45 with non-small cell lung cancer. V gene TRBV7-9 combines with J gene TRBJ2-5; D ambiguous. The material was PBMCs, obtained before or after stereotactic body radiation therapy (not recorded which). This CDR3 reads CASSLGWADQETQYF. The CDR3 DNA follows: TGTGCCAGCAGCTTAGGGTGGGCCGACCAAGAGACCCAGTACTTC. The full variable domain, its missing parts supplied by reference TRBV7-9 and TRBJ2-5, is DTGVSQNPRHKITKRGQNVTFRCDPISEHNRLYWYRQTLGQGPEFLTYFQNEAQLEKSRLLSDRFSAERPKGSFSTLEIQRTEQGDSAMYLCASSLGWADQETQYFGPGTRLLVL.